This TCR beta chain was sequenced during a study of PD-L1 blockade in urothelial cancer. Study summary: Investigators checked blood 3 weeks (second dose) and 6 weeks after treatment start.

Sequenced by immunoSEQ multiplex PCR; TCRdb stores in-frame clones only, minus some. This sample yields about 90,000 clones, of which approximately 91% are seen a single time; over 8.5% belongs to the top ten. The TCR sequence derives from a man aged 55 to 70 with urothelial cancer. Specimen: PBMCs, collected around atezolizumab (anti-PD-L1) treatment.

CDR3 protein: CASPRTGGFYGYTF. CDR3 bases: TGCGCCAGCCCCCGGACAGGGGGCTTCTATGGCTACACCTTC. This sequence joins TRBV5-1 and TRBJ1-2, with 11 positions matching TRBD1. There are 14 residues in the CDR3. V shed 7 bases, J shed 4 bases, and the junction held 6 bases outside the gene matches. From germline, CDR1 is SGHRS and CDR2 YFSETQ.